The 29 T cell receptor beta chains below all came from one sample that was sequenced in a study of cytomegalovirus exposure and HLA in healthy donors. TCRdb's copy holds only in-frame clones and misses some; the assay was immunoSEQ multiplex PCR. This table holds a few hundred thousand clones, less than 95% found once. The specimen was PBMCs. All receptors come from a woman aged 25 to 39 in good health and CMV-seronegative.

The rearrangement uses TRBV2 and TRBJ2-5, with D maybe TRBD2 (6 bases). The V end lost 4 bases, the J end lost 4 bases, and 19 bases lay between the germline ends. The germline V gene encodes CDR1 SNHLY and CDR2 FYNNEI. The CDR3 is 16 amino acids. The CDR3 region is CASSGRLVSDAETQYF. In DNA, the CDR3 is TGTGCCAGCAGTGGCCGACTAGTATCTGATGCAGAGACCCAGTACTTC.

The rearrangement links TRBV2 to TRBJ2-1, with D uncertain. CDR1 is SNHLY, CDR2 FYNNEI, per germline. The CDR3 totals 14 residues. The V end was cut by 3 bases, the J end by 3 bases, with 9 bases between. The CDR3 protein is CASSDRRNYNEQFF. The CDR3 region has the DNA TGTGCCAGCAGTGACAGGAGAAACTACAATGAGCAGTTCTTC. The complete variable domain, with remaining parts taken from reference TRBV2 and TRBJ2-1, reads EPEVTQTPSHQVTQMGQEVILRCVPISNHLYFYWYRQILGQKVEFLVSFYNNEISEKSEIFDDQFSVERPDGSNFTLKIRSTKLEDSAMYFCASSDRRNYNEQFFGPGTRLTVL.

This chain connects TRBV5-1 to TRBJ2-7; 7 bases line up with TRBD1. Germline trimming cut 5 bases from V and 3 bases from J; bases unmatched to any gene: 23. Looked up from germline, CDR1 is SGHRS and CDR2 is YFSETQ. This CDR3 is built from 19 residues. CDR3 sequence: CASSYSRQGGISNDYEQYF. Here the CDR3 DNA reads TGCGCCAGCAGTTACTCCCGACAGGGTGGAATTAGCAACGACTACGAGCAGTACTTC.

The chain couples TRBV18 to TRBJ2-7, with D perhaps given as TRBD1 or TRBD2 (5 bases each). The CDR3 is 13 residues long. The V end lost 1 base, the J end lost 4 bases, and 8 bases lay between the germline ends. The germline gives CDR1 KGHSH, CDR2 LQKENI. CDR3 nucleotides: TGTGCCAGCTCACCACGGGACGTTTACGAGCAGTACTTC. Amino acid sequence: CASSPRDVYEQYF. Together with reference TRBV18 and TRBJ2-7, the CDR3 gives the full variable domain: NAGVMQNPRHLVRRRGQEARLRCSPMKGHSHVYWYRQLPEEGLKFMVYLQKENIIDESGMPKERFSAEFPKEGPSILRIQQVVRGDSAAYFCASSPRDVYEQYFGPGTRLTVT.

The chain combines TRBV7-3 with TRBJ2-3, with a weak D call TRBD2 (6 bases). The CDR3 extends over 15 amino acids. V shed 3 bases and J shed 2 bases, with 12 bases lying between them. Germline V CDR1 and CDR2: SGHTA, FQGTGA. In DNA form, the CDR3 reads TGTGCCAGCAGCTTTGGGGGGACCCCCACAGATACGCAGTATTTT. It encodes CASSFGGTPTDTQYF.

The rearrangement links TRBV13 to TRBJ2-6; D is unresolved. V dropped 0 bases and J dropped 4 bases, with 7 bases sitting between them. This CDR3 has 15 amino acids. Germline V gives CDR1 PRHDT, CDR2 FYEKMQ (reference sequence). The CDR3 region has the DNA TGTGCCAGCAGCTTAGGGCCGGCCGGGGCCAACGTCCTGACTTTC. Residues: CASSLGPAGANVLTF.

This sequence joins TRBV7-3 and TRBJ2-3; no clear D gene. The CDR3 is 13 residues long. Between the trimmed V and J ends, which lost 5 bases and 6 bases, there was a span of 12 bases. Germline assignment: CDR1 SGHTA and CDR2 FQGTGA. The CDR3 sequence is CASSPQSGDTQYF. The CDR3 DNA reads TGTGCCAGCAGCCCCCAGTCCGGGGATACGCAGTATTTT.

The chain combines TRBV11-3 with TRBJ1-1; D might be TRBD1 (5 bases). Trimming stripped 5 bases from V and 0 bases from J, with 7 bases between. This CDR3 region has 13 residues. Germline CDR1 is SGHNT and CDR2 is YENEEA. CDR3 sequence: CASSRGMNTEAFF. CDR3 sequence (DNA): TGTGCCAGCAGCAGGGGAATGAACACTGAAGCTTTCTTT.

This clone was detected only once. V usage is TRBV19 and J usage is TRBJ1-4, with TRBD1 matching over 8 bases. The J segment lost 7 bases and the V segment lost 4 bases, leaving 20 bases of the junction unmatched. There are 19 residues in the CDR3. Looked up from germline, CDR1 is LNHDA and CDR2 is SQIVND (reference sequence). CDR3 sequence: CASSNTPGQVSVVREKLFF. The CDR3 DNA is TGTGCCAGTAGTAATACGCCGGGACAGGTTTCGGTAGTTCGTGAAAAACTGTTTTTT.

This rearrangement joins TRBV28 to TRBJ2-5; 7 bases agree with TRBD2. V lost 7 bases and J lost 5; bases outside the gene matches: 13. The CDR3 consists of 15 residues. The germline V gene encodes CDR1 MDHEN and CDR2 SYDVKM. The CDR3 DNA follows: TGTGCCAGCAACCTTGGGGGGAGGGGAGGGGAGACCCAGTACTTC. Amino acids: CASNLGGRGGETQYF.

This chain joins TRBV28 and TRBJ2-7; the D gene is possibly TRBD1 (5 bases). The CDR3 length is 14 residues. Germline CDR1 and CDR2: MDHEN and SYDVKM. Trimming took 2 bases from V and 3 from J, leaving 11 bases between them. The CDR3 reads CASSLVARDYEQYF. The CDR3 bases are TGTGCCAGCAGTTTAGTGGCCAGGGACTACGAGCAGTACTTC.

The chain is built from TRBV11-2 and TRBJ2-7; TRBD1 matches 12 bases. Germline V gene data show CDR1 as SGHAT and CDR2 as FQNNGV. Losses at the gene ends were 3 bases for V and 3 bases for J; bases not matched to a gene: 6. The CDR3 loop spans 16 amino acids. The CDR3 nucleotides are TGTGCCAGCAGCTTGGTGGGACAGGGGGCATTCTACGAGCAGTACTTC. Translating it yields CASSLVGQGAFYEQYF.

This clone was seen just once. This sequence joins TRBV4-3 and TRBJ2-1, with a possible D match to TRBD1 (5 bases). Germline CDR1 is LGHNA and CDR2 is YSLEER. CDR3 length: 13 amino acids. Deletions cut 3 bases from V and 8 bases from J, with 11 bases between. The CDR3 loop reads CASSQSGLDEQFF. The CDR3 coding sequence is TGCGCCAGCAGCCAGTCAGGGCTTGATGAGCAGTTCTTC.

This chain's CDR3 is CSVDRDNNEQFF. The CDR3 bases are TGCAGCGTTGACCGGGACAACAATGAGCAGTTCTTC. The chain combines TRBV29-1 with TRBJ2-1, with D perhaps matching TRBD1 (6 bases). The CDR3 loop spans 12 amino acids. The germline gives CDR1 SQVTM, CDR2 ANQGSEA. Trimming cost V 3 bases and J 5 bases, with 8 bases left between them.

The chain's CDR3 is CASSGKIGTASRETQYF. In DNA, the CDR3 is TGCGCCAGCAGCGGAAAGATCGGGACAGCCTCCCGGGAGACCCAGTACTTC. This chain links TRBV5-1 with TRBJ2-5, with 7 positions matching TRBD1. This CDR3 has 17 residues. Germline CDR1 is SGHRS and CDR2 is YFSETQ. Trimming took 4 bases from V and 5 from J; bases not matched to a gene: 17.

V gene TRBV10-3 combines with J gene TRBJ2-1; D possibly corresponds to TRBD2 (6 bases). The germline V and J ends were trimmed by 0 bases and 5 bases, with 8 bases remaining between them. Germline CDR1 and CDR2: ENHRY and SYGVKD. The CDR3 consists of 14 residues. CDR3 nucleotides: TGTGCCATCAGTGAGTCCGGACTAAACAATGAGCAGTTCTTC. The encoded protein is CAISESGLNNEQFF.

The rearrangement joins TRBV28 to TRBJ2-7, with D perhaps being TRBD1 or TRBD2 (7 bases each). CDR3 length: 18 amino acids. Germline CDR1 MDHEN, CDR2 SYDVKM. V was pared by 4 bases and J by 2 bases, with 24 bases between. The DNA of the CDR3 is TGTGCCAGCAGTTCGGGACAGTACTGGGAGGGCGTCACCTACGAGCAGTACTTC. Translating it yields CASSSGQYWEGVTYEQYF. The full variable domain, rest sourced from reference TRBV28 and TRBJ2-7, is DVKVTQSSRYLVKRTGEKVFLECVQDMDHENMFWYRQDPGLGLRLIYFSYDVKMKEKGDIPEGYSVSREKKERFSLILESASTNQTSMYLCASSSGQYWEGVTYEQYFGPGTRLTVT.

CDR3 DNA: TGTGCCAGCAGTCCGGGACTAGCGGGAGCAAACGAGCAGTACTTC. Its protein product is CASSPGLAGANEQYF. The V and J genes are TRBV27 and TRBJ2-7; 14 bases agree with TRBD2. The J segment lost 5 bases and the V segment lost 5 bases, leaving 5 bases of the junction unmatched. The CDR3 consists of 15 residues. Per the germline V gene, CDR1 is MNHEY and CDR2 is SMNVEV (reference sequence).

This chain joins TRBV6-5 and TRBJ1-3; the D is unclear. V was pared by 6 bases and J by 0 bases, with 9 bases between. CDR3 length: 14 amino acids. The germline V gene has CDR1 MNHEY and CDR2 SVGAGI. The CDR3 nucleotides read TGTGCCAGCAGACGGGGAAGCTCTGGAAACACCATATATTTT. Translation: CASRRGSSGNTIYF.

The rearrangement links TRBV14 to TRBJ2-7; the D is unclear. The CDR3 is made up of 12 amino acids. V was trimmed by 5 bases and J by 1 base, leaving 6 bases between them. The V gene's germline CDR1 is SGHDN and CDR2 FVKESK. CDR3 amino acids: CASSAISYEQYF. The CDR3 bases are TGTGCCAGCAGCGCCATTTCCTACGAGCAGTACTTC.

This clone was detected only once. The CDR3 spells CASSRAGRRQEQYF. CDR3 bases: TGTGCCAGCAGTCGCGCCGGGAGGCGGCAGGAGCAGTACTTC. V gene TRBV6-5 combines with J gene TRBJ2-7; 7 nucleotides line up with TRBD2. Germline V lookup: CDR1 MNHEY, CDR2 SVGAGI. The length of the CDR3 is 14 residues. Unmatched junction bases numbered 11, after V lost 5 bases and J lost 7 bases.

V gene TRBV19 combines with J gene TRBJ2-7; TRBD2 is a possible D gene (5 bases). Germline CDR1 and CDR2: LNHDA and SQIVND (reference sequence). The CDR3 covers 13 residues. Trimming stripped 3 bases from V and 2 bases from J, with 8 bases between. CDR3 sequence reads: CASSIHGTYEQYF. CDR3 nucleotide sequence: TGTGCCAGTAGTATCCACGGGACCTACGAGCAGTACTTC.

CDR3 nucleotides: TGTGCCAGCAGCTTGATTGGAGATACGCAGTATTTT. Its translation: CASSLIGDTQYF. The chain couples TRBV5-6 to TRBJ2-3; D is undetermined. The CDR3 length is 12 residues. Trimming took off 1 base at V and 5 bases at J, with 5 bases between the two ends. CDR1 SGHDT and CDR2 YYEEEE come from the germline V gene.

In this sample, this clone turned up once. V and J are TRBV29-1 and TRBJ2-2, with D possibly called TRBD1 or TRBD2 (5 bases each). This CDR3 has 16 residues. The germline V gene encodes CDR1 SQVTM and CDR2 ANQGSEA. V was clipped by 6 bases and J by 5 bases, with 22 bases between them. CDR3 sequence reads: CSVQTAPGPSTGELFF. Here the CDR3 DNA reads TGCAGCGTCCAAACGGCCCCGGGACCCTCAACCGGGGAGCTGTTTTTT.

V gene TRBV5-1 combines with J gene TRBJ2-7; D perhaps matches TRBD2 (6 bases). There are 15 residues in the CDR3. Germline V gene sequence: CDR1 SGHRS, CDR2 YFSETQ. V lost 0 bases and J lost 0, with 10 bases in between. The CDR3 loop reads CASSLERVTSYEQYF. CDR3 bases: TGCGCCAGCAGCTTGGAGCGGGTTACCTCCTACGAGCAGTACTTC.

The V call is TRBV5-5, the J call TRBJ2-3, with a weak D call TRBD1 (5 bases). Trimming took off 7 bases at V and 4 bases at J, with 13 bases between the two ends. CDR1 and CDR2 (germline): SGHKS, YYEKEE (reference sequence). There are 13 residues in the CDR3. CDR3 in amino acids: CASVQGAADTQYF. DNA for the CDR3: TGTGCCAGCGTCCAGGGTGCCGCAGATACGCAGTATTTT.

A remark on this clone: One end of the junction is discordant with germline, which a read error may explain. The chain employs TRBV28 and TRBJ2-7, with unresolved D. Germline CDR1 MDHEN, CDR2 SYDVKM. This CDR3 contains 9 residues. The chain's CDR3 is CASSSPPHF. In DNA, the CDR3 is TGTGCCAGCAGTTCGCCACCGCACTTC.

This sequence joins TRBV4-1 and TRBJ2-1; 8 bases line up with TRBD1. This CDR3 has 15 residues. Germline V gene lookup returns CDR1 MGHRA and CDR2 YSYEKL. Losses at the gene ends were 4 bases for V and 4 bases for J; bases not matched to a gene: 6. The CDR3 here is CASSPGQGPYNEQFF. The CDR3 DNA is TGCGCCAGCAGCCCCGGACAGGGACCTTACAATGAGCAGTTCTTC.

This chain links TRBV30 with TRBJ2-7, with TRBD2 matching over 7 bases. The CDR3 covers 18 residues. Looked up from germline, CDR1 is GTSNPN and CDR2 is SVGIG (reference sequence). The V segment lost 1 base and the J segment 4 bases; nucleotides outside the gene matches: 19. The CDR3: CAWSEGSTGGRPWYEQYF. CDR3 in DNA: TGTGCCTGGAGTGAGGGGTCAACGGGCGGGAGACCTTGGTACGAGCAGTACTTC.